The rows below give T cell receptor beta chains drawn from one sample of a study of T-cell reconstitution after alpha-beta-depleted transplantation in children. TCRdb reanalysed the PCR reads using MiXCR and keeps one entry per CDR3 protein. The table records about 610,000 distinct CDR3 sequences, about 10% of them present only once. This sample comprised PBMCs from the stem cell graft donor, obtained from the stem cell graft. The receptors shown here come from a human donor who donated a stem cell graft to a child with acute myeloid leukemia. The CDR3 runs from the conserved cysteine through the conserved F or W. Each record gives: clone size, V gene, J gene, D gene, CDR3 protein, CDR3 DNA. A D gene is named only where the DNA matches it firmly. Only some rows state a clone size, as once, few, many or a class for expanded clones.

clone size: -
V gene: TRBV9
J gene: TRBJ2-6
D gene: TRBD2
CDR3 protein: CASSVAWGGTGANVLTF
CDR3 DNA: TGTGCCAGCAGCGTAGCTTGGGGAGGGACCGGGGCCAACGTCCTGACTTTC

clone size: -
V gene: TRBV20-1
J gene: TRBJ2-7
D gene: -
CDR3 protein: CSATYPGTASYEQYF
CDR3 DNA: TGCAGTGCGACTTACCCCGGGACGGCCTCCTACGAGCAGTACTTC

clone size: few
V gene: TRBV5-4
J gene: TRBJ2-7
D gene: TRBD2
CDR3 protein: CASSLTGLAAYEQYF
CDR3 DNA: TGTGCCAGCAGCTTGACGGGACTAGCGGCCTACGAGCAGTACTTC

clone size: many
V gene: TRBV29-1
J gene: TRBJ2-1
D gene: -
CDR3 protein: CSVVTNEQFF
CDR3 DNA: TGCAGCGTTGTAACCAATGAGCAGTTCTTC

clone size: few
V gene: TRBV28
J gene: TRBJ2-7
D gene: -
CDR3 protein: CASSQTGTSYEQYF
CDR3 DNA: TGTGCCAGCAGTCAGACAGGAACATCCTACGAGCAGTACTTC

clone size: many
V gene: TRBV25-1
J gene: TRBJ1-5
D gene: -
CDR3 protein: CASSEPNQPQHF
CDR3 DNA: TGTGCCAGCAGTGAACCCAATCAGCCCCAGCATTTT

clone size: -
V gene: TRBV3-1
J gene: TRBJ2-7
D gene: TRBD1
CDR3 protein: CASSLLTGPIHF
CDR3 DNA: TGTGCCAGCAGCCTTCTGACAGGGCCCATCCACTTC

clone size: few
V gene: TRBV5-1
J gene: TRBJ1-1
D gene: -
CDR3 protein: CASSQATNTEAFF
CDR3 DNA: TGCGCCAGCAGTCAGGCAACGAACACTGAAGCTTTCTTT

clone size: few
V gene: TRBV29-1
J gene: TRBJ1-1
D gene: -
CDR3 protein: CSVVQGNGNTEAFF
CDR3 DNA: TGCAGCGTTGTTCAGGGGAATGGGAACACTGAAGCTTTCTTT

clone size: -
V gene: TRBV6-4
J gene: TRBJ2-3
D gene: -
CDR3 protein: CASSEQRADTQYF
CDR3 DNA: TGTGCCAGCAGTGAACAGAGGGCAGATACGCAGTATTTT

clone size: many
V gene: TRBV7-9
J gene: TRBJ1-2
D gene: -
CDR3 protein: CASSLGQNGYTF
CDR3 DNA: TGTGCCAGCAGCTTAGGACAGAATGGCTACACCTTC

clone size: -
V gene: TRBV20-1
J gene: TRBJ1-4
D gene: TRBD1
CDR3 protein: CSATDRNNEKLFF
CDR3 DNA: TGCAGTGCTACGGACAGGAATAATGAAAAACTGTTTTTT

clone size: many
V gene: TRBV28
J gene: TRBJ1-5
D gene: TRBD1
CDR3 protein: CASSLPKDRGNQPQHF
CDR3 DNA: TGTGCCAGCAGTTTGCCTAAGGACAGGGGCAATCAGCCCCAGCATTTT

clone size: few
V gene: TRBV5-1
J gene: TRBJ2-1
D gene: -
CDR3 protein: CASSLSFPGFRYNEQFF
CDR3 DNA: TGCGCCAGCAGCTTGTCTTTCCCAGGTTTCCGTTACAATGAGCAGTTCTTC

clone size: many
V gene: TRBV29-1
J gene: TRBJ2-1
D gene: -
CDR3 protein: CSVETGYEQFF
CDR3 DNA: TGCAGCGTTGAAACGGGGTATGAGCAGTTCTTC

clone size: -
V gene: TRBV15
J gene: TRBJ2-1
D gene: -
CDR3 protein: CATAEIRNEQFF
CDR3 DNA: TGTGCCACCGCGGAGATCCGGAATGAGCAGTTCTTC

clone size: many
V gene: TRBV3-1
J gene: TRBJ2-1
D gene: TRBD2
CDR3 protein: CASSQVTSGYNEQFF
CDR3 DNA: TGTGCCAGCAGCCAAGTGACTAGCGGCTACAATGAGCAGTTCTTC

clone size: -
V gene: TRBV6-1
J gene: TRBJ1-2
D gene: -
CDR3 protein: CASRETGLEKYGYTF
CDR3 DNA: TGTGCCAGCAGAGAAACAGGATTGGAGAAGTATGGCTACACCTTC

clone size: many
V gene: TRBV20-1
J gene: TRBJ2-7
D gene: TRBD1
CDR3 protein: CSAETGQGYEQYF
CDR3 DNA: TGCAGTGCGGAAACGGGACAGGGCTACGAGCAGTACTTC

clone size: few
V gene: TRBV28
J gene: TRBJ2-3
D gene: TRBD1
CDR3 protein: CASSPAYRGSDTQYF
CDR3 DNA: TGTGCCAGCAGTCCCGCCTACAGGGGTTCAGATACGCAGTATTTT

clone size: few
V gene: TRBV29-1
J gene: TRBJ2-3
D gene: TRBD1
CDR3 protein: CSVEVAGGYTDTQYF
CDR3 DNA: TGCAGCGTTGAGGTGGCAGGGGGTTATACAGATACGCAGTATTTT

clone size: -
V gene: TRBV29-1
J gene: TRBJ1-2
D gene: -
CDR3 protein: CSVAGQYGYTF
CDR3 DNA: TGCAGCGTTGCTGGTCAGTATGGCTACACCTTC

clone size: once
V gene: TRBV5-1
J gene: TRBJ2-1
D gene: TRBD1
CDR3 protein: CASSGGGRDRVHEQFF
CDR3 DNA: TGCGCCAGCAGCGGTGGGGGCCGGGACAGGGTTCATGAGCAGTTCTTC

clone size: -
V gene: TRBV20-1
J gene: TRBJ2-6
D gene: -
CDR3 protein: CSANTGYSGANVLTF
CDR3 DNA: TGCAGTGCAAATACAGGGTACTCTGGGGCCAACGTCCTGACTTTC